This T cell receptor (beta chain) comes out of a study of breast tumors, draining lymph nodes, adjacent tissues. Samples came from axillary lymph nodes draining the breast cancer. In this sample, this clonotype turned up a few times. Each CDR3 protein gets one entry after TCRdb re-called the multiplex PCR reads with MiXCR. The repertoire includes under 250,000 distinct CDR3 sequences, roughly 30% of them detected once, and roughly 1.3% sits in the top ten. The V end lost 0 bases, the J end lost 4 bases, and 9 bases lay between the germline ends. This CDR3 region has 14 residues. Germline values: CDR1 MNHEY, CDR2 SVGAGI.

The source is a female donor with breast cancer. Some clones in this sample may be carry-over from other donors' samples. The V gene is TRBV6-5, the J gene TRBJ1-1, with D possibly matching TRBD1 (6 bases). Sample: axillary lymph node tissue. The CDR3 loop reads CASSYSTGATEAFF. The CDR3 DNA reads as TGTGCCAGCAGTTACTCAACGGGGGCCACTGAAGCTTTCTTT.